Described below is a single T cell receptor (beta chain) sequence and its context. Its antigen is unidentified. Unique molecular identifiers were built into the TCR beta cDNA libraries. TCRdb passed the PCR reads through MiXCR, listing each CDR3 protein once. In the table there are around 400,000 distinct CDR3 sequences, 39% of which are singletons. The CDR3 is 16 amino acids. CDR1 SGHRS and CDR2 YFSETQ come from the germline V gene. V gave up 3 bases and J gave up 0 bases; unmatched junction bases: 5. These data originate in a study of post-analysis software for immune sequencing data. Study-level findings and limits: Normalized Chao1 diversity was significantly lower in multiple sclerosis patients than in controls. Among about 5 TRBV segments more frequent in patients than controls were TRBV5-6, TRBV5-1 and TRBV20-1.

The rearrangement joins TRBV5-1 to TRBJ2-1; 8 positions match TRBD2. Sequenced sample: blood. This clonotype was sampled from a girl aged 2 to 10 with multiple sclerosis. CDR3 residues: CASSYSGTSSYNEQFF. The CDR3 DNA reads as TGCGCCAGCAGCTACTCCGGGACTAGCTCCTACAATGAGCAGTTCTTC.